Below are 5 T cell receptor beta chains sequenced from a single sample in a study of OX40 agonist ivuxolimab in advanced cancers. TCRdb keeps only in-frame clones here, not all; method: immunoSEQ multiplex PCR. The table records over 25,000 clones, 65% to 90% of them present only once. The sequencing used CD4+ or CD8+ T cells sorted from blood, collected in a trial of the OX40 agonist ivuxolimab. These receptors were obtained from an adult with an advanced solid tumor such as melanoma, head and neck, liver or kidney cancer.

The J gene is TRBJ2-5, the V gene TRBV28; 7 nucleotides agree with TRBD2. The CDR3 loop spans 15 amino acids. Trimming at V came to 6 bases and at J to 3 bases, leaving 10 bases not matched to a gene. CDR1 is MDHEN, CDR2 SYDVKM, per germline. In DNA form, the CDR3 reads TGTGCCAGCAGCCCTCGACGGGCGGGAGAAGAGACCCAGTACTTC. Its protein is CASSPRRAGEETQYF. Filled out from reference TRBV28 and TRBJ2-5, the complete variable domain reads DVKVTQSSRYLVKRTGEKVFLECVQDMDHENMFWYRQDPGLGLRLIYFSYDVKMKEKGDIPEGYSVSREKKERFSLILESASTNQTSMYLCASSPRRAGEETQYFGPGTRLLVL.

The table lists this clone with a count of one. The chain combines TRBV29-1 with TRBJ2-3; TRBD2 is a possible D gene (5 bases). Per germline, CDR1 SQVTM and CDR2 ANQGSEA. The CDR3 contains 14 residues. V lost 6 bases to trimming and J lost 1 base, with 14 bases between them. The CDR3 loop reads CSVNIAYGTDTQYF. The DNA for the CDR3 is TGCAGCGTCAATATAGCGTACGGCACAGATACGCAGTATTTT.

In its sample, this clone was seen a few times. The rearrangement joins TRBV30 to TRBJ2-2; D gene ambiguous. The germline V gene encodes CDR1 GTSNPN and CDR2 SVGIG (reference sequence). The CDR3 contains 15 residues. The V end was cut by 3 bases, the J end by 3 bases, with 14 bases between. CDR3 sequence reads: CAWRSETDDTGELFF. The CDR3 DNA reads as TGTGCCTGGAGATCTGAGACTGACGACACCGGGGAGCTGTTTTTT. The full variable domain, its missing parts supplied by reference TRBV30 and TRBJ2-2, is SQTIHQWPATLVQPVGSPLSLECTVEGTSNPNLYWYRQAAGRGLQLLFYSVGIGQISSEVPQNLSASRPQDRQFILSSKKLLLSDSGFYLCAWRSETDDTGELFFGEGSRLTVL.

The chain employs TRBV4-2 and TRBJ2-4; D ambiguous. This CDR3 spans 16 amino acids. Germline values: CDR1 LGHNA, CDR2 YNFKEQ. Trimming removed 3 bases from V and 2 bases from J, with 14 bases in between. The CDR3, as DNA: TGTGCCAGCAGCCAGCCCCCAAAGGGTTCCAAAAACATTCAGTACTTC. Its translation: CASSQPPKGSKNIQYF.

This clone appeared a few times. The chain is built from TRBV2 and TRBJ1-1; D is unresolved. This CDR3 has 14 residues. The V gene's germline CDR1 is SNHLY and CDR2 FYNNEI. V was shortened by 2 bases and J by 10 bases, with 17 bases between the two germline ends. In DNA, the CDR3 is TGTGCCAGCAGTGAATCGGGAGCCCGATCACCAGCTTTCTTT. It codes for CASSESGARSPAFF.